Reported below is one T cell receptor beta chain. This receptor's antigen is unknown. Base qualities were left out, and no much larger clone turns up one base away. The sample carries other DNA sequences with the same CDR3. Unmatched junction bases come to 0, with V trimmed by 1 base and J by 5 bases. The CDR3, cysteine through phenylalanine, is 13 amino acids long. CDR3 DNA is the only sequence kept; it has 39 bases, read in frame from the first base. In the germline V gene (reference sequence), CDR1 corresponds to SGHNT and CDR2 to YYREEE. The data were obtained in a study of cytomegalovirus exposure and HLA in healthy donors (dated by TCRdb to between 2016 and 2019). Concerning the study at large: In an earlier analysis of about 560 of the donors, 276 Gb of sequence data and just under 120 million unique TCR beta sequences from about 190 million T cells were reported. Across about 380 genotyped donors of the cohort, an average of about 240,000 unique TCR beta nucleotide sequences per donor were sequenced, and approximately 17% of those sequences were non-productive. To decide whether each TCR beta V gene segment behaved as functional or pseudogenic, an earlier analysis of several hundred of the donors relied on high-throughput TCR beta sequencing. The study used immunosequencing to profile the T cell repertoires of 666 subjects and linked those repertoires to cytomegalovirus serostatus. Every discovery cohort repertoire had been produced on one sequencing platform. The later analysis used no new phenotypic data to find candidate immune exposures, relying instead on TCR beta sequences and their occurrence across donors. The number of donors typed differed by locus, with about 629-640 for A, B, C, DRB1 and DQB1, roughly 550 for DQA1, 606 for DPA1, and around 460 for DPB1. High-throughput TCR immunosequencing, statistical association of individual TCRs with disease status, and machine learning were combined to predict cytomegalovirus infection status. The aim of the study was to test whether cataloging public T cell receptors could identify signatures of past pathogen exposure. An early release covering roughly 600 HLA-typed donors comprised approximately 300 gigabases of sequencing data and tens of millions of unique TCR sequences. In a later analysis, previously published TCR beta repertoires from several hundred donors were re-analyzed and high-resolution HLA genotyping was added so that TCR occurrence patterns could be studied. Along with the roughly 700-subject first cohort, a separate validation cohort of over a hundred different subjects was used. Among the roughly 400 genotyped donors, around 81% belonged to the genetic ancestry cluster associated with self-reported Caucasian donors. Both class I and class II loci were covered by HLA typing, at four-digit resolution. A later genetic analysis used genome-wide SNP genotypes for about three fifths of the 666 donors, treating that subset as a discovery cohort. A handful of DR-DQ haplotypes were handled as single units for association and clustering because linkage in the cohort was strong. Donor age, sex, ethnicity and CMV serostatus were collected together with the repertoire data. Overall results and qualifications from the work: Most CMV-associated TCR beta chains appeared to be HLA-restricted in a later analysis, and the HLA associations seemed to be driven largely by CMV exposure. Three of the identified cytomegalovirus-associated TCR beta chains were confirmed in vitro to be specific for cytomegalovirus antigens. In a later analysis, several top co-occurrence clusters were reported to appear linked to parvovirus B19, influenza, CMV and Epstein-Barr virus. In a later genetic analysis, a missense DCLRE1C variant was associated with V-gene and J-gene trimming of TCR beta chains, and the association was replicated in an independent cohort. Linkage disequilibrium might explain the correlated functional status among segregating V segments, but an unknown experimental factor could not be ruled out. A later genetic analysis reported fewer N-insertions in productive TCRs among donors in an Asian-associated ancestry cluster than the roughly 700-donor mean. In this cohort, only TCR beta chains were sequenced, and detectable features were limited by the absence of alpha or paired-chain data. The sequencing pipeline was judged likely to have produced a cluster of highly shared sequence variants as a technical artifact. The only immune exposure information available for the cohort was CMV serostatus. An earlier analysis of approximately 570 of the donors showed that most TCR beta V segments appeared in productive rearrangements either about 90% or about 30% of the time, which broadly matched IMGT annotations. Compared with equally common non-associated chains, HLA-associated TCR beta chains in a later analysis were more clonally expanded and had lower generation probabilities. Presence/absence analyses assumed roughly uniform sequencing depth across donors, an assumption that may not hold. While some public TCRs were present in many individuals, most TCR sequences turned up only very rarely across donors. At a false discovery rate of 0.05, a later analysis linked around 17,000 TCR beta sequences to specific HLA alleles. A further reported finding was that TCR beta sequences accurately predicted the HLA-A and HLA-B alleles for most subjects in the first cohort. Because counts were too low, about 17 rarely observed V segments, including chromosome 9 orphons, were excluded from the earlier analysis of roughly 580 of the donors. The study gave a list of some 150 TCR beta chains associated with cytomegalovirus. The authors suggested that the approach could potentially be extended to other disease states and immunological phenotypes. Because the 87-base-pair reads could not distinguish some IMGT-functional V segments, including TRBV6-2 and TRBV6-3, those segments were excluded. Cytomegalovirus status was reported to be diagnosed by the classifier with high specificity and sensitivity in both the original and validation cohorts. Assigning TCR associations to individual alleles was difficult when HLA alleles, especially DR and DQ, strongly co-occurred. Because some donors lacked HLA typing at each locus, the association tests relied only on the typed subset. In a later analysis, TCR association rates were found to vary across HLA loci, with the most associated TCRs seen for DRB1 alleles and the fewest for HLA-C alleles.

Preparation of the library involved the immunoSEQ multiplex PCR assay. The multiplex PCR relied on a mix of 60 forward primers for TCR Vbeta segments and 13 reverse primers for TCR Jbeta segments. A multiplex PCR assay on genomic DNA amplified the CDR3 region of rearranged TCR beta genes. Amplified TCR beta libraries were sequenced as 87-base-pair reads on the Illumina HiSeq System. Per the authors' processing: A later analysis tallied about 77 million unique TCR beta chains across the 610 or so repertoires, and some 12 million of those chains were shared by two or more donors. A nearest-neighbor algorithm error-corrected the raw reads and collapsed the reads into unique sequences, merging closely related sequences to remove PCR and sequencing errors. V, D and J gene segments were assigned by aligning CDR3 sequences to IMGT reference sequences. For a sequence to be retained, at least a six-nucleotide match to both a V gene segment and a J gene segment was required. Rearrangements were called productive when the CDR3 lacked stop codons and stayed in frame with V and J; all others were non-productive. Following IMGT convention, CDR3 was defined as the stretch from the second conserved V-encoded cysteine to the conserved J-encoded phenylalanine. In an earlier analysis of roughly 580 of the donors, sequences lacking an unambiguous match to a single V gene segment were excluded. In an earlier analysis of approximately 550 of the donors, V segments were called functional above 56.7% productive rearrangements and were called segregating when the between-donor standard deviation exceeded 5%. A statistical classification framework was built to diagnose cytomegalovirus status from the catalog of TCR beta chain sequences. In a later analysis, TCR nucleotide sequences were compared against IMGT/GENE-DB human TR gene sequences so that V and J genes could be assigned. A later analysis assigned CDR3 sequences and most-parsimonious VDJ recombination scenarios with the TCRdist pipeline. In a later analysis, each TCR beta chain was defined by its CDR3 amino acid sequence together with its V-gene family, and reads without a unique V-gene family were excluded. To address suspected cross-contamination and a sequencing artifact, a later analysis removed approximately 590 highly shared, low-generation-probability nucleotide sequences. A later analysis calculated a clonal expansion index for each public chain from normalized within-repertoire ranks of inferred template counts. Generation probabilities in a later analysis came from a VDJ recombination model fitted to out-of-frame rearrangements, and those results were checked against IGoR. A later analysis scored TCR-TCR, TCR-HLA and TCR-CMV co-occurrence with hypergeometric tests, applying a repertoire-size bias correction to TCR pairs. To estimate false discovery rates, a later analysis permuted the HLA or CMV assignments 20 times. In a later analysis, co-occurring TCRs were grouped using DBSCAN, with TCRdist sequence similarity added in when clustering inside HLA-allele-positive subsets. For co-occurrence clustering, repertoires with fewer than 30,000 or more than 120,000 public chains were excluded, along with about five repertoires with anomalous nucleotide sharing. Entries here come from immuneACCESS through TCRdb and include only in-frame sequences with V and J called. Some clones fail to appear in such tables; in the studies checked, an unresolved V gene covers under half of the shortfall, and the cause of the remainder is unknown. D and trimming were read from the DNA, whereas the V and J calls and clone size are those reported in that table. This sample has around 130,000 clones in its table, and approximately 72% of those were observed once. The ten largest clones capture about 1.5% of the sample.

The cohort comprised hundreds of healthy bone marrow donors. Cohort members were all nominally healthy when sampled, although unrecorded immune exposures were likely present. The donor tested CMV seronegative, placing the donor among the 350 or so seronegative members of the cohort. Each donor provided a peripheral blood sample, and peripheral blood mononuclear cells were used for TCR beta sequencing. Genomic DNA was extracted from the blood cell samples with the Qiagen DNeasy Blood Extraction Kit. The TCR comes from a man between 18 and 29 years old in good health and CMV-seronegative. The chain employs TRBV5-4 and TRBJ2-5, and 9 bases in between align with TRBD1. Sequencing was done on a sample of PBMCs. The CDR3 loop reads CASSLTGGETQYF. The DNA sequence follows: TGTGCCAGCAGCTTGACAGGGGGCGAGACCCAGTACTTC.